A single sample is the source of the 14 T cell receptor beta chains below, sequenced in a study of human T cells and chemical hapten exposure. Time point reported: pre-sensitization, week 0. This sample's treatment: therapeutic diphenylcyclopropenone sensitization with weekly scalp DPC. Each CDR3 protein gets one entry after TCRdb re-called the RACE reads with MiXCR. The table shows 250,000 or so distinct CDR3 sequences, with 7.5% to 8% occurring only once. Source: whole blood, taken in connection with sensitization to the hapten diphenylcyclopropenone (DPC). Receptor source: a young man with alopecia areata. Some clones in this sample may be carry-over from other donors' samples.

The chain combines TRBV7-9 with TRBJ2-1, with 8 bases that match TRBD2. Germline CDR1 is SEHNR and CDR2 is FQNEAQ (reference sequence). Unmatched junction bases numbered 9, after V lost 5 bases and J lost 3 bases. CDR3 size: 16 residues. The CDR3 protein is CASSPLAGGVYNEQFF. CDR3 DNA sequence: TGTGCCAGCAGCCCCCTCGCGGGAGGAGTCTACAATGAGCAGTTCTTC.

This clonotype has a count of ten or more. The chain combines TRBV4-1 with TRBJ2-1; D is possibly TRBD1 (6 bases). Germline CDR1 reads MGHRA; CDR2 reads YSYEKL. CDR3 size: 17 residues. V was shortened by 3 bases and J by 0 bases, with 15 bases between the two germline ends. The CDR3: CASSQRGDILSYNEQFF. In DNA form, the CDR3 reads TGCGCCAGCAGCCAGAGAGGGGACATCCTCTCCTACAATGAGCAGTTCTTC.

This clonotype was seen a handful of times. This chain connects TRBV15 to TRBJ1-6, with D maybe TRBD1 (5 bases). The germline V gene has CDR1 LNHNV and CDR2 YYDKDF (reference sequence). The V and J ends lost 6 bases and 3 bases respectively, with 15 bases between them. The CDR3 runs 16 residues. The CDR3 reads CATSSRAPFYNSPLHF. CDR3 in DNA: TGTGCCACCAGTAGCAGGGCGCCTTTCTATAATTCACCCCTCCACTTT.

J is TRBJ2-1 and V is TRBV20-1, with 11 nucleotides matching TRBD2. Trimming cost V 6 bases and J 8 bases; bases outside gene matches: 12. CDR1 is DFQATT and CDR2 is SNEGSKA in the germline V gene (reference sequence). This CDR3 comprises 15 residues. DNA of the CDR3: TGCAGTGCCCCACGCACTAGCGGGGGTAGGGATGAGCAGTTCTTC. Its translation is CSAPRTSGGRDEQFF.

The chain employs TRBV6-2 or TRBV6-3 and TRBJ1-5, with 9 bases fitting TRBD1. This CDR3 contains 15 residues. CDR1 and CDR2 from the germline V gene are MNHEY and SVGEGT. The trim removed 7 bases at V and 2 bases at J, leaving 6 bases unmatched. The CDR3 here is CASTPRDRGNQPQHF. DNA of the CDR3: TGTGCCAGCACCCCCCGGGACAGGGGCAATCAGCCCCAGCATTTT.

The chain uses TRBV27 and TRBJ1-6, with D unresolved. Germline-derived CDR1 and CDR2 are MNHEY and SMNVEV (reference sequence). The germline V and J ends were trimmed by 6 bases and 1 base, with 7 bases remaining between them. This CDR3 contains 14 residues. Here the CDR3 reads CASRRESYNSPLHF. CDR3 nucleotides: TGTGCCAGCAGGAGGGAATCCTATAATTCACCCCTCCACTTT.

This clonotype was seen only a few times. The chain carries TRBV7-2 and TRBJ2-1; possible D gene TRBD2, 5 bases. The CDR3 is 15 amino acids. V gave up 5 bases and J gave up 7 bases, with 18 bases separating them. Germline V gives CDR1 SGHTA, CDR2 FQGNSA. The CDR3 region is CASSLSRTDPNEQFF. The CDR3 DNA is TGTGCCAGCAGCCTATCAAGGACTGACCCTAATGAGCAGTTCTTC.

In its sample, this clonotype was seen many times. V usage is TRBV2 and J usage is TRBJ2-2; the D is unclear. The CDR3 is 14 amino acids. The germline V and J ends were trimmed by 1 base and 5 bases, with 8 bases remaining between them. The germline V gene has CDR1 SNHLY and CDR2 FYNNEI. The chain's CDR3 is CASSEGPTTGELFF. CDR3 bases: TGTGCCAGCAGTGAAGGGCCAACTACCGGGGAGCTGTTTTTT.

A few counts support this clonotype. J is TRBJ2-2 and V is TRBV20-1, with D unclear. There are 14 residues in the CDR3. Germline V gives CDR1 DFQATT, CDR2 SNEGSKA (reference sequence). Trimming took 3 bases from V and 7 from J, leaving 15 bases between them. In nucleotides, the CDR3 is TGCAGTGCTAGTGGTCAGGCTTTTGGCGGGGAGCTGTTTTTT. It is translated as CSASGQAFGGELFF.

The rearrangement uses TRBV4-1 and TRBJ1-1; D is uncertain. Trimming removed 3 bases at V and 4 bases at J, with 18 bases between. This CDR3 comprises 16 residues. From germline, CDR1 is MGHRA and CDR2 YSYEKL. CDR3 residues: CASSQGPPGVSTEAFF. The CDR3 nucleotides read TGCGCCAGCAGCCAGGGCCCTCCTGGGGTGAGCACTGAAGCTTTCTTT.

This clonotype was found many times. V and J are TRBV15 and TRBJ2-3, with 12 bases matching TRBD2. This CDR3 spans 16 amino acids. Germline V gene data show CDR1 as LNHNV and CDR2 as YYDKDF (reference sequence). V lost 5 bases, J lost 1 base, and 4 bases stayed unmatched. CDR3 sequence (DNA): TGTGCCACCAGCGGAGCTAGCGGGGGGGGCACAGATACGCAGTATTTT. Its translation is CATSGASGGGTDTQYF.

The chain has TRBV3-1 and TRBJ1-2; D gene uncertain. V lost 0 bases, J lost 4 bases, and 6 bases lay in between. Germline V lookup: CDR1 LGHDT, CDR2 YNNKEL (reference sequence). This CDR3 is 13 amino acids long. CDR3 region: CASSQDRSYGYTF. As DNA, the CDR3 is TGTGCCAGCAGCCAAGATCGGAGCTATGGCTACACCTTC.

A few counts support this clonotype. The junction departs from germline at one end; a sequencing error may be responsible. The rearrangement joins TRBV11-2 to TRBJ1-1, with D unclear. In germline, CDR1 is SGHAT, CDR2 FQNNGV. The length of the CDR3 is 15 residues. The chain's CDR3 is CASTLIAGLNTEAFF. CDR3 coding DNA: TGTGCCAGCACCTTAATCGCGGGCTTGAACACTGAAGCTTTCTTT.

The gene calls are TRBV4-1 and TRBJ2-3, with D possibly matching TRBD1 (5 bases). This CDR3 spans 15 amino acids. Germline CDR1 MGHRA, CDR2 YSYEKL. Trimming shortened V by 0 bases and J by 2 bases, and 9 bases separated the two germline ends. CDR3 loop: CASSQEGRDTDTQYF. DNA of the CDR3: TGCGCCAGCAGCCAAGAGGGCAGGGACACAGATACGCAGTATTTT.